This T cell receptor (beta chain) was observed in a study of beta chain features in type 1 diabetes. cDNA synthesis used the whole RNA isolate, giving expressed TCRB sequences. Repertoires were generated with immunoSEQ multiplex PCR, while TCRdb's copy carries only in-frame clones and drops some. Found here are 300,000 to 350,000 clones, 8% of them singletons; the top ten hold around 0.45%. V was shortened by 0 bases and J by 5 bases, with 11 bases between the two germline ends. CDR3 length: 14 amino acids. Germline loops: CDR1 SGHNT, CDR2 YYREEE (reference sequence). This receptor was identified in a woman aged 18-29 years in good health. The rearrangement uses TRBV5-4 and TRBJ1-2; D not certain. Specimen: central memory CD4+ T cells from blood. The CDR3 DNA follows: TGTGCCAGCAGCTTGGATCGGCGGGCGTATGGCTACACCTTC. As protein: CASSLDRRAYGYTF.